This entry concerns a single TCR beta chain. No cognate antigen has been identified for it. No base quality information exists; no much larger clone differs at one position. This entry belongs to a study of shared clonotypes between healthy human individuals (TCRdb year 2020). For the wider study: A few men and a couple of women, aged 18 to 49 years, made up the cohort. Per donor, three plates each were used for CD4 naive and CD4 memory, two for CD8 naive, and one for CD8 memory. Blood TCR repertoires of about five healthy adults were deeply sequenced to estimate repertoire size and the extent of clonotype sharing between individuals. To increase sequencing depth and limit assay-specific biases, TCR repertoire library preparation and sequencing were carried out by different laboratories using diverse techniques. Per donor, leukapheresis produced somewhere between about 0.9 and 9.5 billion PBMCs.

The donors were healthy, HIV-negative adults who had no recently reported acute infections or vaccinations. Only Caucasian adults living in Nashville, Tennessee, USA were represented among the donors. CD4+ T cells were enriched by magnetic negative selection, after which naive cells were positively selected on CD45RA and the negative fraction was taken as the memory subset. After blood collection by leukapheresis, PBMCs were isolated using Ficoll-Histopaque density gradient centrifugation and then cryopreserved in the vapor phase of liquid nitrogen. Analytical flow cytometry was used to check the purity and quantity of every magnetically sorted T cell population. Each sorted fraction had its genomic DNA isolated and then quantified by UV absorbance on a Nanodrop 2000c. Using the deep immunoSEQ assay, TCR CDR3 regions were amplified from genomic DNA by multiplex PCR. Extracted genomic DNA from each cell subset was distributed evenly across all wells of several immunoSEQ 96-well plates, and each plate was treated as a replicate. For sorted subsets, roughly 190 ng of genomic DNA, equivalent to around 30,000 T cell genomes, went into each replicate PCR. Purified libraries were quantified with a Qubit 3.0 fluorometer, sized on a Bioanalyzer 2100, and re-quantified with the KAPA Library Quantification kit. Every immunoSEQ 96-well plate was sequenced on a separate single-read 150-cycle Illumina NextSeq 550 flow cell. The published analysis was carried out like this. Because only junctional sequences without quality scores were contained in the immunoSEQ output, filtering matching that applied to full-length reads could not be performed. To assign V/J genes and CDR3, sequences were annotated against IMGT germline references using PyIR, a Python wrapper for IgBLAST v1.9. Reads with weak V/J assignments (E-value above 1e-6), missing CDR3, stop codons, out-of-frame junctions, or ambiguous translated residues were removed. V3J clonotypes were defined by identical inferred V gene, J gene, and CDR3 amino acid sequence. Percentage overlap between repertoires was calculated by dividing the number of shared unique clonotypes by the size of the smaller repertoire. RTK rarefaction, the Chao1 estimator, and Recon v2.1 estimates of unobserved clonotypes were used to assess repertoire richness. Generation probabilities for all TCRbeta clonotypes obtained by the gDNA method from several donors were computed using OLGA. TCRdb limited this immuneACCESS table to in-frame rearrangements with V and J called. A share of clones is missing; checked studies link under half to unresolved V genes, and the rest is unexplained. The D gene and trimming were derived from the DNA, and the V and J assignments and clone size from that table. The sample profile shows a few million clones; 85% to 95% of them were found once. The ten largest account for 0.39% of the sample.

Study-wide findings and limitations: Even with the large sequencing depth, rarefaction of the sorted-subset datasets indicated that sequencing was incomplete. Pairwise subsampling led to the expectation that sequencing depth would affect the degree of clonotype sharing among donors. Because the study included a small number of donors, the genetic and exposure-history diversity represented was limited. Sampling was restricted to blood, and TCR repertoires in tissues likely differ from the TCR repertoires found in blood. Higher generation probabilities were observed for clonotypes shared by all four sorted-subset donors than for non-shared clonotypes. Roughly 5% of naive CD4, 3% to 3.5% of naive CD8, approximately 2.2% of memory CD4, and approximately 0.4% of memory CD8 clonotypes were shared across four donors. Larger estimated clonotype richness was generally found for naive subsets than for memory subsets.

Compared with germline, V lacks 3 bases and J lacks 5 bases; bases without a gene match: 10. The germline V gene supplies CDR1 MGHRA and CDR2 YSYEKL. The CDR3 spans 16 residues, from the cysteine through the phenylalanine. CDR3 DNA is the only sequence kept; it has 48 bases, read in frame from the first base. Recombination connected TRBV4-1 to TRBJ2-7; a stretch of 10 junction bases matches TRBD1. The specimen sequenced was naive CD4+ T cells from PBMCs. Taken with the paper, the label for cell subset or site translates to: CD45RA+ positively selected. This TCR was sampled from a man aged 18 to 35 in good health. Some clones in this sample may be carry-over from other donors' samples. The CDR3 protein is CASSHQLGTGAHEQYF. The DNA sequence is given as TGCGCCAGCAGCCACCAACTCGGGACAGGGGCCCACGAGCAGTACTTC.